This T cell receptor beta chain was observed in a study of CD8 T cells in Susac syndrome. The CDR3 has 14 amino acids. Germline CDR1 and CDR2: GTSNPN and SVGIG (reference sequence). After removal of 3 bases from V and 9 bases from J, the junction contained 11 bases not matched to a gene. About 0.45 to 1 ug RNA was reverse transcribed with random hexamers. TCRdb ran MiXCR on the immunoSEQ multiplex PCR reads and lists one entry per CDR3 protein. The sample has tens of thousands of distinct CDR3 sequences; roughly 94% are singletons. The chain employs TRBV30 and TRBJ2-1; the match to TRBD1 covers 7 bases. The sequence came from a human donor with Susac syndrome. The sequencing sample was made of CD4+ T cells from PBMCs. In DNA form, the CDR3 reads TGTGCCTGGAGAGCTCCTTCCAGGGGGTCTGAGCAGTTCTTC. The encoded protein is CAWRAPSRGSEQFF.